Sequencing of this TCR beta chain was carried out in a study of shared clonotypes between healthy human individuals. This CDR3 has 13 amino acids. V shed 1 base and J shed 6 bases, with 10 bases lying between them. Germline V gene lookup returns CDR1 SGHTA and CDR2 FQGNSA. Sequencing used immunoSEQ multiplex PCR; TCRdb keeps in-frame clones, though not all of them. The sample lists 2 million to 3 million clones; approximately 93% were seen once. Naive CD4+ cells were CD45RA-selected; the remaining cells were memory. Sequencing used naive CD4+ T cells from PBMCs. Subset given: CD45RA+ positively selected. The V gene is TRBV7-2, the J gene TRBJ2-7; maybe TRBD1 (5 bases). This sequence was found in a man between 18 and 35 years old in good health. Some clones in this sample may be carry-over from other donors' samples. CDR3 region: CASSLGRVPEQYF. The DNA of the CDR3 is TGTGCCAGCAGCTTAGGCAGGGTACCCGAGCAGTACTTC.